These 6 T cell receptor beta chains came from one sample sequenced in a study of identical twins. TCRdb independently ran MiXCR on the 5' RACE reads; one entry per CDR3 protein. The sample lists more than 1.5 million distinct CDR3 sequences, under 35% occurring once. Material for sequencing was cord blood. The receptors here all came from a newborn girl in good health.

This clonotype came up a few times. This chain uses TRBV7-8 with TRBJ1-6; D unclear. Germline V gives CDR1 SGHVS, CDR2 FQNEAQ. The V end lost 4 bases, the J end lost 2 bases, and 9 bases lay between the germline ends. This CDR3 contains 15 residues. Here the CDR3 DNA reads TGTGCCAGCAGCTCCGGACGGGCCTATAATTCACCCCTCCACTTT. This encodes CASSSGRAYNSPLHF.

This clonotype came up a few times. This sequence joins TRBV7-9 and TRBJ2-1, with TRBD2 matching 7 bases. Trimming took 1 base from V and 5 from J; bases not matched to a gene: 11. There are 17 residues in the CDR3. CDR1 is SEHNR and CDR2 is FQNEAQ in the germline V gene (reference sequence). CDR3 amino acids: CASSLVIGLAVNNEQFF. The CDR3 nucleotides read TGTGCCAGCAGCTTAGTTATCGGGCTAGCGGTAAACAATGAGCAGTTCTTC.

This chain connects TRBV2 to TRBJ1-5; D not resolved. From germline, CDR1 is SNHLY and CDR2 FYNNEI. The CDR3 runs 15 residues. The ends were cut back, 6 bases at V and 2 bases at J, with 14 bases in the middle. CDR3 coding DNA: TGTGCCAGCAGGCCCGTCCTTTGGGGCAATCAGCCCCAGCATTTT. Translated, it gives CASRPVLWGNQPQHF. Combining the CDR3 with reference TRBV2 and TRBJ1-5 gives the whole variable domain EPEVTQTPSHQVTQMGQEVILRCVPISNHLYFYWYRQILGQKVEFLVSFYNNEISEKSEIFDDQFSVERPDGSNFTLKIRSTKLEDSAMYFCASRPVLWGNQPQHFGDGTRLSIL.

The V gene is TRBV4-1, the J gene TRBJ1-1; the D gene is possibly TRBD1 (5 bases). V was cut by 4 bases and J by 2 bases, with 11 bases left in between. The CDR3 runs to 14 residues. From germline, CDR1 is MGHRA and CDR2 YSYEKL. CDR3 protein: CASSPFGANTEAFF. The CDR3 nucleotides read TGCGCCAGCAGCCCATTCGGGGCTAACACTGAAGCTTTCTTT.

The V gene is TRBV5-1, the J gene TRBJ1-5, with D unclear. The CDR3 contains 15 residues. Trimming removed 0 bases from V and 5 bases from J, with 12 bases in between. Germline V gives CDR1 SGHRS, CDR2 YFSETQ. As DNA, the CDR3 is TGCGCCAGCAGCTTGGCCGGAACTGTTCATCAGCCCCAGCATTTT. Its translation is CASSLAGTVHQPQHF.

This sequence joins TRBV20-1 and TRBJ1-6, with TRBD1 identical over 7 bases. Germline V CDR1 and CDR2: DFQATT, SNEGSKA (reference sequence). The CDR3 is made up of 15 amino acids. J was trimmed by 11 bases and V by 0 bases; bases with no gene match: 10. The CDR3 bases are TGCAGTGCTAGAGATCTCTCCCGTACAGGGGCACCCCTCCACTTT. It encodes CSARDLSRTGAPLHF.